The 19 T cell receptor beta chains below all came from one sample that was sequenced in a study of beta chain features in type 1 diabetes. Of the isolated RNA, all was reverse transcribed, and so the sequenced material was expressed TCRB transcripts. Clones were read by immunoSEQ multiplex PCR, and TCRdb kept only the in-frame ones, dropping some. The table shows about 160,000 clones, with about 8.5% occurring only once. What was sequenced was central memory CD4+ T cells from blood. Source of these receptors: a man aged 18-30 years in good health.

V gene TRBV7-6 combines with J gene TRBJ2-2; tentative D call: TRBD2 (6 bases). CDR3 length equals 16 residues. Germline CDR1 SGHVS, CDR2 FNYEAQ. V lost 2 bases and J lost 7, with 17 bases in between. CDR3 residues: CASSLLGGATSGELFF. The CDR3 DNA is TGTGCCAGCAGCTTATTGGGCGGGGCAACGAGCGGGGAGCTGTTTTTT.

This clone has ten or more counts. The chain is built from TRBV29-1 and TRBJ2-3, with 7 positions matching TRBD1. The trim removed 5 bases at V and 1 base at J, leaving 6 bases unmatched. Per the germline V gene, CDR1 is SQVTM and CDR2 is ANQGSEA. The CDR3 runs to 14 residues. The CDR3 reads CSVRTQGGTDTQYF. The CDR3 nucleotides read TGCAGCGTTAGGACCCAGGGGGGCACAGATACGCAGTATTTT.

The CDR3 loop is CASSQDSTNTGELFF. In nucleotides, the CDR3 is TGTGCCAGCAGCCAAGACAGCACGAACACCGGGGAGCTGTTTTTT. This chain links TRBV11-2 with TRBJ2-2, with D possibly being TRBD1 (5 bases). Germline values: CDR1 SGHAT, CDR2 FQNNGV. The CDR3 sequence is 15 residues long. The ends were cut back, 5 bases at V and 0 bases at J, with 10 bases in the middle.

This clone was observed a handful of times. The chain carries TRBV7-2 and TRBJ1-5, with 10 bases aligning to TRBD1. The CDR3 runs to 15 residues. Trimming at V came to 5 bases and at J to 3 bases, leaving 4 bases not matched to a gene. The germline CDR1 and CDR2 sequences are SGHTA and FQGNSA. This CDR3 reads CASSAGTGVNQPQHF. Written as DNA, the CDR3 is TGTGCCAGCAGCGCCGGGACAGGGGTCAATCAGCCCCAGCATTTT.

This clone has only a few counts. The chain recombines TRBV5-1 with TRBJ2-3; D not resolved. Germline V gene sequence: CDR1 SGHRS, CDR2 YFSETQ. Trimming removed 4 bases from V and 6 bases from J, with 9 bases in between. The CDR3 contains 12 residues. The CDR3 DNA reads TGCGCCAGCAGCCAGCCCGGGGATACGCAGTATTTT. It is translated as CASSQPGDTQYF.

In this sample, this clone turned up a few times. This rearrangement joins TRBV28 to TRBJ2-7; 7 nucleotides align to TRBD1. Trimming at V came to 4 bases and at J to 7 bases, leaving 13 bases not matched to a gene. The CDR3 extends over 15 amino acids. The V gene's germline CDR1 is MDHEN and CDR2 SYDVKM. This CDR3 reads CASSSPDRVVWEQYF. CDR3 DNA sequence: TGTGCCAGCAGTTCCCCCGACAGGGTGGTGTGGGAGCAGTACTTC.

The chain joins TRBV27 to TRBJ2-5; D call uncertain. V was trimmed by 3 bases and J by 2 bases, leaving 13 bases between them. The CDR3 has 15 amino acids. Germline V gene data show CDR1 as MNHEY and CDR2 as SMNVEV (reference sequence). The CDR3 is CASSLNRLTQETQYF. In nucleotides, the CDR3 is TGTGCCAGCAGTTTGAATCGGCTGACTCAAGAGACCCAGTACTTC.

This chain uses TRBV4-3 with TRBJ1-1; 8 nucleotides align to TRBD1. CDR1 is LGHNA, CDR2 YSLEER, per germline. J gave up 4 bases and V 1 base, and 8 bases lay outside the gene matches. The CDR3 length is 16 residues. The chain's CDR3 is CASSQAFTGGLTEAFF. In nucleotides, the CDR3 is TGCGCCAGCAGCCAAGCTTTTACAGGGGGACTCACTGAAGCTTTCTTT.

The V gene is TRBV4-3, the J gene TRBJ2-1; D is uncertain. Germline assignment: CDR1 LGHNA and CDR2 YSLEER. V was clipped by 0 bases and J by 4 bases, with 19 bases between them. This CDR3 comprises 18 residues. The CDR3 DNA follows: TGCGCCAGCAGCCAAGATAAGCAGGTCCCTCTATTTTACAATGAGCAGTTCTTC. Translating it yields CASSQDKQVPLFYNEQFF.

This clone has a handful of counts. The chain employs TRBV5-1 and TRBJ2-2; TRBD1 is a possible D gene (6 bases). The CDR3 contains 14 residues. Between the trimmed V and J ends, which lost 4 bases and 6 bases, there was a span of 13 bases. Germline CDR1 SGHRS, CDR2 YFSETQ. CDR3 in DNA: TGCGCCAGCAGCGAGGGAACAGGGTCCGGGGAGCTGTTTTTT. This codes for CASSEGTGSGELFF.

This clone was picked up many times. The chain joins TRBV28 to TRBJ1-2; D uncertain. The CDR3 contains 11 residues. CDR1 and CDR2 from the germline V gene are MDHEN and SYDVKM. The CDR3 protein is CGASANYGYTF. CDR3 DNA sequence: TGTGGGGCCTCAGCTAACTATGGCTACACCTTC.

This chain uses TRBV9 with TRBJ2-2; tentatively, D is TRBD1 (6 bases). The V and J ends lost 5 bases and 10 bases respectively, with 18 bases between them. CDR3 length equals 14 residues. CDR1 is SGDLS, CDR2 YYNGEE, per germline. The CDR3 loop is CASSLRDTETELFF. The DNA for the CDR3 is TGTGCCAGCAGTCTCCGGGACACTGAGACGGAGCTGTTTTTT.

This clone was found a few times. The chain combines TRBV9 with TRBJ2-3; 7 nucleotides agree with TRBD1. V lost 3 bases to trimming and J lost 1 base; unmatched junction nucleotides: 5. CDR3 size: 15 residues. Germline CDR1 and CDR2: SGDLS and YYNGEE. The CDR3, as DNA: TGTGCCAGCAGCGCTGGGGACAGCCGCACAGATACGCAGTATTTT. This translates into CASSAGDSRTDTQYF. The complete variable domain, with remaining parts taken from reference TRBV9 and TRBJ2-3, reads DSGVTQTPKHLITATGQRVTLRCSPRSGDLSVYWYQQSLDQGLQFLIQYYNGEERAKGNILERFSAQQFPDLHSELNLSSLELGDSALYFCASSAGDSRTDTQYFGPGTRLTVL.

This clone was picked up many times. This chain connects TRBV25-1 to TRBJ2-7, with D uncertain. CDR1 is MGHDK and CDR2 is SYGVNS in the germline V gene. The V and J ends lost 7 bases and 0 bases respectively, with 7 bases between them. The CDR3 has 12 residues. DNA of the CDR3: TGTGCCAGCACCGGTAGCTCCTACGAGCAGTACTTC. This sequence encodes CASTGSSYEQYF.

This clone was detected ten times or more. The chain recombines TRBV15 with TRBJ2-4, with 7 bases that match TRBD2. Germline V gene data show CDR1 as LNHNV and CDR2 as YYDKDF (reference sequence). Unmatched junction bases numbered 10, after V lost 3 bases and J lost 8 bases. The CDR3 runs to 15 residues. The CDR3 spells CATSSGHSRGDIQYF. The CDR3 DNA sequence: TGTGCCACCAGCAGTGGACATTCCCGGGGGGACATTCAGTACTTC.

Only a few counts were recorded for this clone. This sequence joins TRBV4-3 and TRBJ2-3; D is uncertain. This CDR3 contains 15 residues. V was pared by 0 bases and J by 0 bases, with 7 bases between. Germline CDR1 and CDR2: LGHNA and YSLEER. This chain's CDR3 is CASSQDLTSTDTQYF. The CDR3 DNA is TGCGCCAGCAGCCAAGATTTAACTAGCACAGATACGCAGTATTTT.

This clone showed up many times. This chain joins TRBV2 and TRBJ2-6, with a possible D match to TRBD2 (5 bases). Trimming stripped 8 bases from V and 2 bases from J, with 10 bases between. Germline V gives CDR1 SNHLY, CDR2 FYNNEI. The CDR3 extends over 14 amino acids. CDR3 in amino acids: CASANGAGANVLTF. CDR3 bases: TGTGCCAGCGCGAACGGGGCTGGGGCCAACGTCCTGACTTTC.

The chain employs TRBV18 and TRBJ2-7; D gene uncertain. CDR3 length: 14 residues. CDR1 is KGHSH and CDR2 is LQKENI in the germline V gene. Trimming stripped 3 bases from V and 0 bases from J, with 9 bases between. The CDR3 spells CASSPERSSYEQYF. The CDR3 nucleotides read TGTGCCAGCTCACCGGAAAGGAGCTCCTACGAGCAGTACTTC.

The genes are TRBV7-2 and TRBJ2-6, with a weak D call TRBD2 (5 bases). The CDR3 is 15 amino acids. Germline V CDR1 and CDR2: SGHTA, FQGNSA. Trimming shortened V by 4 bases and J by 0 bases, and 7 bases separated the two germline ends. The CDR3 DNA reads TGTGCCAGCAGCTGGGAGAGCTCTGGGGCCAACGTCCTGACTTTC. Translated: CASSWESSGANVLTF.